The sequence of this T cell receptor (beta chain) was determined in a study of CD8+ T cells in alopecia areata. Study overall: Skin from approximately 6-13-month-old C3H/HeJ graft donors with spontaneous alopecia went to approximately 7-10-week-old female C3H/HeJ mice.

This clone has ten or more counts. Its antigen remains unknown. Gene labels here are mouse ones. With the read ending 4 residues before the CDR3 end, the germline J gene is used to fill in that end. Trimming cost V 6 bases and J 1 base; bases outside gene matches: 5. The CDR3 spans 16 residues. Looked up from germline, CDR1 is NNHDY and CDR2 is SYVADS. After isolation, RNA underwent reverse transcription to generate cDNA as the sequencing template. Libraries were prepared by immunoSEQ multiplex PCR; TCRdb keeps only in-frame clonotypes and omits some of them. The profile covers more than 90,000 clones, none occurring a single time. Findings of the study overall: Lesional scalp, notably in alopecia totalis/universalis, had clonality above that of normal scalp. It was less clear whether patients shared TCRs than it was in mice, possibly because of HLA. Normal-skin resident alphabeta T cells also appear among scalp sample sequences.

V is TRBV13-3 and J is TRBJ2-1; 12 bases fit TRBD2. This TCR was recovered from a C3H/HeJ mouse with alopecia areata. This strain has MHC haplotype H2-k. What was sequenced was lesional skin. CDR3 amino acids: CASTPTGGANYAEQFF. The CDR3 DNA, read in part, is TGTGCCAGCACCCCGACTGGGGGGGCCAACTATGCT.